Following are 20 T cell receptor beta chains from one sample sequenced in a study of post-analysis software for immune sequencing data. Study-wide findings and caveats: In patients, about 5 TRBV segments were more frequent than in controls, with TRBV5-6, TRBV5-1 and TRBV20-1 among them.

Unique molecular identifiers featured in each of the TCR beta cDNA libraries. TCRdb reprocessed the PCR reads with MiXCR, giving one entry per CDR3 protein. The data show more than 500,000 distinct CDR3 sequences, under 40% seen once. Their recognized antigens are unknown. The sample taken for sequencing was blood. The receptors were gathered from a girl aged 2-17 years with multiple sclerosis.

V is TRBV27 and J is TRBJ1-2; no reliable D call. Trimming took 2 bases from V and 9 from J, leaving 13 bases between them. Germline CDR1 is MNHEY and CDR2 is SMNVEV (reference sequence). CDR3 length: 13 amino acids. The CDR3 nucleotides read TGTGCCAGCAGTTTAGTGGAGGGTGAGAGCTACACCTTC. Translated: CASSLVEGESYTF.

This clonotype appeared a single time. The chain employs TRBV11-2 and TRBJ2-3, with 8 positions matching TRBD2. The V and J ends lost 0 bases and 4 bases, in that order; junction bases with no gene match: 6. The CDR3 loop spans 16 amino acids. Per the germline V gene, CDR1 is SGHAT and CDR2 is FQNNGV. In DNA form, the CDR3 reads TGTGCCAGCAGCTTAGAACTAGCGGATGGGTCAGATACGCAGTATTTT. Protein sequence: CASSLELADGSDTQYF.

This clonotype came up a few times. At one end the junction does not follow the germline gene, possibly because of a read error. V gene TRBV4-2 combines with J gene TRBJ2-3; D may be TRBD2 (6 bases). The V gene's germline CDR1 is LGHNA and CDR2 YNFKEQ. The CDR3 loop spans 18 amino acids. The CDR3 nucleotides read TGTGCCAGCAGCCGGCAACAATCGGGACTGACTTCCACAGATACGCGGTATTTT. Translating it yields CASSRQQSGLTSTDTRYF.

This clonotype was seen only a few times. The CDR3 DNA sequence: TGTGCCAGCAGTTACTCGAACAGGGCGGGCTATGGCTACACCTTC. As protein: CASSYSNRAGYGYTF. J is TRBJ1-2 and V is TRBV6-6, with a weak D call TRBD1 (6 bases). CDR1 is MNHNY, CDR2 SVGAGI, per germline (reference sequence). CDR3 length: 15 residues. Trimming shortened V by 0 bases and J by 4 bases, and 12 bases separated the two germline ends.

This clonotype was recorded a few times. V usage is TRBV2 and J usage is TRBJ2-4; D uncertain. The end of the DNA fits TRBJ2-7 better, so the J call may be wrong. CDR3 length: 13 amino acids. From germline, CDR1 is SNHLY and CDR2 FYNNEI. The chain's CDR3 is CASSEEVSYEQYF. DNA of the CDR3: TGTGCCAGCAGTGAAGAGGTATCTTACGAGCAGTACTTC.

V usage is TRBV10-2 and J usage is TRBJ1-2; TRBD1 is a possible D gene (6 bases). The ends were cut back, 5 bases at V and 8 bases at J, with 12 bases in the middle. The CDR3 is 12 amino acids. In germline, CDR1 is WSHSY, CDR2 SAAADI. Here the CDR3 DNA reads TGCGCCAGCAGTACAGACAGGTTGGGCTACACCTTC. Protein product: CASSTDRLGYTF.

Remarks on this clonotype: An end of the junction does not agree with germline; a read error may underlie this. J is TRBJ2-5 and V is TRBV5-1; 7 bases agree with TRBD1. The end of the DNA is better explained by TRBJ2-7, so the J call may be wrong. This CDR3 is built from 16 residues. Germline loops: CDR1 SGHRS, CDR2 YFSETQ. The CDR3 DNA follows: TGCGCCGGCAGCTTGGTAGGGGGCGAATCCTACTACGAGCAGTACTTC. Protein sequence: CAGSLVGGESYYEQYF.

As to this clonotype: Germline and junction disagree at one end, which may indicate a read error. V is TRBV29-1 and J is TRBJ2-3; no clear D. CDR3 length: 10 amino acids. CDR1 and CDR2 (germline): SQVTM, ANQGSEA. In nucleotides, the CDR3 is TGCAGCGTCTGGAAAGATATGCAGTATTTT. This sequence encodes CSVWKDMQYF.

This clonotype showed up just once. V and J are TRBV4-1 and TRBJ1-1, with D unclear. V lost 4 bases and J lost 4, with 10 bases in between. Per germline, CDR1 MGHRA and CDR2 YSYEKL. The CDR3 runs 13 residues. The CDR3 loop is CASSPISGTEAFF. The CDR3 nucleotides are TGCGCCAGCAGCCCCATTTCGGGCACTGAAGCTTTCTTT.

This clonotype was observed many times. V gene TRBV6-5 combines with J gene TRBJ2-1; D is ambiguous. Trimming removed 5 bases at V and 6 bases at J, with 5 bases between. The germline V gene encodes CDR1 MNHEY and CDR2 SVGAGI. The CDR3 contains 11 residues. The CDR3 is CASSQFNEQFF. CDR3 nucleotides: TGTGCCAGCAGTCAGTTCAATGAGCAGTTCTTC.

On this clonotype: A much larger clonotype is one base distant, so this may be a read error. V gene TRBV12-3 or TRBV12-4 combines with J gene TRBJ2-7; D tentatively fits TRBD1 or TRBD2 (5 bases each). CDR3 size: 15 residues. The V and J ends lost 6 bases and 2 bases respectively, with 17 bases between them. The CDR3, as DNA: TGTGCCAGCAGCCCAACACGAGGGGCACCCTACGAGCAGTACTTC. It codes for CASSPTRGAPYEQYF.

This clonotype has only a few counts. This chain connects TRBV5-1 to TRBJ2-2; D unresolved. Trimming removed 0 bases from V and 3 bases from J, with 6 bases in between. Germline-derived CDR1 and CDR2 are SGHRS and YFSETQ. The CDR3 totals 14 residues. CDR3 nucleotides: TGCGCCAGCAGCTTGGAAATATACACCGGGGAGCTGTTTTTT. Residues: CASSLEIYTGELFF.

The DNA for the CDR3 is TGCAGTGCTAGAGGGCTGGGACAGGGAGACTTTCAGCCCCAGCATTTT. Translating gives CSARGLGQGDFQPQHF. The genes are TRBV20-1 and TRBJ1-5; 9 bases match TRBD1. V was pared by 1 base and J by 6 bases, with 10 bases of the junction left unmatched. The CDR3 contains 16 residues. Germline CDR1 is DFQATT and CDR2 is SNEGSKA (reference sequence).

This chain joins TRBV5-1 and TRBJ2-5, with D possibly TRBD1 on 6 matching bases. Germline CDR1 is SGHRS and CDR2 is YFSETQ. V was trimmed by 4 bases and J by 3 bases, leaving 16 bases between them. There are 15 residues in the CDR3. The CDR3 sequence: CASSLTPAGEETQYF. Here the CDR3 DNA reads TGCGCCAGCAGCCTCACCCCGGCAGGGGAAGAGACCCAGTACTTC.

The chain uses TRBV11-2 and TRBJ2-7; D uncertain. V gave up 5 bases and J gave up 2 bases, with 19 bases separating them. The V gene's germline CDR1 is SGHAT and CDR2 FQNNGV. The CDR3 is 16 amino acids. The CDR3 here is CASSPLSRRSTYEQYF. CDR3 DNA: TGTGCCAGCAGCCCGTTATCAAGGCGGTCCACCTACGAGCAGTACTTC.

This clonotype appeared a few times. The CDR3 reads CASKGYTDTQYF. In DNA form, the CDR3 reads TGTGCCAGCAAAGGCTACACAGATACGCAGTATTTT. V is TRBV28 and J is TRBJ2-3, with D uncertain. Trimming removed 7 bases at V and 2 bases at J, with 7 bases between. In germline, CDR1 is MDHEN, CDR2 SYDVKM. The CDR3 loop spans 12 amino acids. Combining the CDR3 with reference TRBV28 and TRBJ2-3 gives the whole variable domain DVKVTQSSRYLVKRTGEKVFLECVQDMDHENMFWYRQDPGLGLRLIYFSYDVKMKEKGDIPEGYSVSREKKERFSLILESASTNQTSMYLCASKGYTDTQYFGPGTRLTVL.

This clonotype occurred a few times. The rearrangement joins TRBV6-5 to TRBJ1-1; perhaps TRBD1 as D (5 bases). This CDR3 comprises 12 residues. Trimming shortened V by 5 bases and J by 4 bases, and 8 bases separated the two germline ends. Germline assignment: CDR1 MNHEY and CDR2 SVGAGI. CDR3 bases: TGTGCCAGCAGTCAGGGCCCCACTGAAGCTTTCTTT. Protein sequence: CASSQGPTEAFF.

The J gene is TRBJ1-2, the V gene TRBV7-9; maybe TRBD1 (6 bases). V was pared by 4 bases and J by 8 bases, with 8 bases between. This CDR3 is built from 11 residues. The germline CDR1 and CDR2 sequences are SEHNR and FQNEAQ (reference sequence). This CDR3 reads CASSYGTGYTF. CDR3 DNA: TGTGCCAGCAGCTACGGGACAGGCTACACCTTC.

The chain carries TRBV5-1 and TRBJ2-1, with 9 bases fitting TRBD2. V trimming: 4 bases; J trimming: 10 bases; junction bases outside the gene matches: 15. Germline-derived CDR1 and CDR2 are SGHRS and YFSETQ. This CDR3 is built from 16 residues. CDR3 sequence: CASSLIAGASMGEQFF. DNA of the CDR3: TGCGCCAGCAGCCTAATAGCGGGGGCATCAATGGGGGAGCAGTTCTTC.

CDR3 sequence reads: CASSSRTSGRGMNEQYF. CDR3 bases: TGCGCCAGCAGCTCAAGGACTAGCGGGCGGGGTATGAATGAGCAGTACTTC. The gene calls are TRBV5-1 and TRBJ2-5; 11 bases align to TRBD2. The CDR3 contains 17 residues. V gave up 3 bases and J gave up 11 bases; unmatched junction bases: 18. The germline gives CDR1 SGHRS, CDR2 YFSETQ.